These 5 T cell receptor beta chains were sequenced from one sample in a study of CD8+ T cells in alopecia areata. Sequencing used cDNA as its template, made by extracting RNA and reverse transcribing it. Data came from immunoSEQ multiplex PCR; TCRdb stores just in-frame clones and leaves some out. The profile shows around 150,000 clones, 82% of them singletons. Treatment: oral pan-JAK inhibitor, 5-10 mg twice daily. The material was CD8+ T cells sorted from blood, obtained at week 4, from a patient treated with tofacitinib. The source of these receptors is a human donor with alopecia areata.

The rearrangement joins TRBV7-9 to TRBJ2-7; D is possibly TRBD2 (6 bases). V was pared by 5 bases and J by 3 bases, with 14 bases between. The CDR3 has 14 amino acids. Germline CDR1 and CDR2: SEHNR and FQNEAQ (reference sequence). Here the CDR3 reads CASSGMGGNYEQYF. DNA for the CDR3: TGTGCCAGCAGCGGGATGGGCGGGAACTACGAGCAGTACTTC.

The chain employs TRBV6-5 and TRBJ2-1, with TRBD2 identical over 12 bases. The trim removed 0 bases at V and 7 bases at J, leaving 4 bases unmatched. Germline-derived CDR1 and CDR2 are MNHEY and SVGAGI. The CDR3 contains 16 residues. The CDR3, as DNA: TGTGCCAGCAGTTACTCGAAGACTAGCGGGGGAAATGAGCAGTTCTTC. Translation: CASSYSKTSGGNEQFF.

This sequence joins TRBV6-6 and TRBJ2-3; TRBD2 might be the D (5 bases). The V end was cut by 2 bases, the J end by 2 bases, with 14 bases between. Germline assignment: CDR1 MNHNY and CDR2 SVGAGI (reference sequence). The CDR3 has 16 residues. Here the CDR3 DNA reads TGTGCCAGCAGTTACATCCAGCGGACCGCCACAGATACGCAGTATTTT. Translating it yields CASSYIQRTATDTQYF.

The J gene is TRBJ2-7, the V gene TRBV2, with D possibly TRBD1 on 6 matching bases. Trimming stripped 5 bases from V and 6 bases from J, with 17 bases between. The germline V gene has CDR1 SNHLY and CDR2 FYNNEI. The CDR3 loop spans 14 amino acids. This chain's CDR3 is CASSTSGTPPEQYF. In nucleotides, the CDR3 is TGTGCCAGCAGTACTTCCGGGACACCCCCCGAGCAGTACTTC.

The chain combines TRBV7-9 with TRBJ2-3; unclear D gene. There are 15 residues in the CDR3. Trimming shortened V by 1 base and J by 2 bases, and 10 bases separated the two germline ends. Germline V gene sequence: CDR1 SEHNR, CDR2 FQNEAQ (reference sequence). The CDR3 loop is CASSLVAWDTDTQYF. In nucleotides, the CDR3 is TGTGCCAGCAGCTTAGTTGCTTGGGACACAGATACGCAGTATTTT.